The sequence of this TCR beta chain was determined in a study of T cell repertoires in cytomegalovirus infection. TCRdb reprocessed the reads with MiXCR, giving one entry per CDR3 protein. The sample includes 150,000 to 200,000 distinct CDR3 sequences, roughly 27% of them seen just once. J was trimmed by 3 bases and V by 4 bases; bases with no gene match: 7. The CDR3 spans 16 residues. The germline V gene has CDR1 SGHDT and CDR2 YYEEEE. The chain has TRBV5-6 and TRBJ2-3, with 11 positions matching TRBD2. Material: PBMCs. This receptor was taken from a human donor in good health (CMV status not recorded). Some clones in this sample may be carry-over from other donors' samples. The CDR3 is CASSPGLAEKTDTQYF. The CDR3 DNA sequence: TGTGCCAGCAGCCCGGGACTAGCGGAAAAAACAGATACGCAGTATTTT. Drawing the rest from reference TRBV5-6 and TRBJ2-3, the complete variable domain is DAGVTQSPTHLIKTRGQQVTLRCSPKSGHDTVSWYQQALGQGPQFIFQYYEEEERQRGNFPDRFSGHQFPNYSSELNVNALLLGDSALYLCASSPGLAEKTDTQYFGPGTRLTVL.